This record looks at one T cell receptor beta chain sequence and its context. The data derive from a study of blood T cell repertoires in COVID-19. At the level of the study: T cells, B-cell-depleted T cells, or PBMCs provided the cDNA or gDNA that served as material.

Profiling relied on immunoSEQ multiplex PCR, and the TCRdb table lists in-frame clones only, not all of them. The top ten hold approximately 7% of the sample, which has approximately 90,000 clones, approximately 89% seen once. CDR1 is MDHEN and CDR2 is SYDVKM in the germline V gene. V trimming: 6 bases; J trimming: 0 bases; junction bases outside the gene matches: 11. The CDR3 covers 18 residues. The sequence came from a human donor with acute or convalescent COVID-19. The donor label of this sample is uncertain. Sequenced sample: peripheral blood. The chain combines TRBV28 with TRBJ2-2, with 9 bases fitting TRBD1. In nucleotides, the CDR3 is TGTGCCAGCAGGAACTTGGGACAGGGAGGGACGAACACCGGGGAGCTGTTTTTT. Protein sequence: CASRNLGQGGTNTGELFF.